The T cell receptor beta chain described here comes from a study of blood T cell repertoires in COVID-19 (dated by TCRdb to 2019 to 2021). For context, the study as a whole: Samples covering the acute and convalescent phases of COVID-19 were provided by collaborators in the United States, Italy and Spain. HLA class I and class II types, where available, came from metadata supplied by the sample provider rather than from assay-based typing. A freely available public database, intended as a resource for researchers studying the immune response to SARS-CoV-2, is where the repertoires were released. Sample metadata almost always included a de-identified subject ID, COVID-19 status, age in years and sex. Samples came from the ongoing ImmuneRACE study (first 160 participants) plus 1,254 subjects from 6 global collaborators. Subjects who had been exposed to COVID-19, were actively infected with it, or had recovered from it provided the deeply sampled blood TCRbeta repertoires that made up the dataset. The material from the prospective study consisted of cDNA or gDNA derived from T cells, B-cell-depleted T cells, or PBMCs. Results the study describes overall, beyond this receptor: The amount of clinical and demographic metadata varied by source and participant and was provided uncurated.

The CDR3 spans 17 residues, from the cysteine through the phenylalanine. Only CDR3 DNA remains: 51 bases, in frame from the first base. Reading the germline V gene gives CDR1 SGDLS and CDR2 YYNGEE. V sheds 4 bases and J sheds 5 bases, leaving 21 bases between their ends. This clone has only one observation. Its target antigen remains unknown. One base away there is no much larger clone; base qualities are not given. TCRbeta CDR3 regions were amplified from genomic DNA using the immunoSEQ Assay, a bias-controlled multiplex PCR. Per the original workflow: The number of nucleated cells in each sample was estimated by amplification of reference gene primers within the assay. To quantify the absolute abundance of each unique TCRbeta CDR3 rearrangement, sequence reads were collapsed and filtered. Productive Simpson clonality was computed per sample as the square root of Simpson's diversity index over productive rearrangements. Entries here come from immuneACCESS through TCRdb and include only in-frame sequences with V and J called. Some clones fail to appear in such tables; in the studies checked, an unresolved V gene covers under half of the shortfall, and the cause of the remainder is unknown. Clone size and V and J calls were adopted from that table, with D and trimming inferred from the DNA. Recorded for this sample are about 250,000 clones; roughly 90% of them occurred a single time. The ten largest make up 3% of the sample.

Participants in the prospective study were enrolled through a virtual design, were aged 18 to 89 years, and lived in roughly 25 United States geographic areas. In the prospective study, participants were assigned to cohorts based on the clinical history participants reported in a screening survey and a study questionnaire. For ImmuneRACE Cohort 3, a participant was defined as recovered based on two consecutive negative NP/OP PCR tests, clearance by a healthcare professional, or resolution of symptoms. In the prospective study, mobile phlebotomists collected whole blood, serum and a nasopharyngeal or oropharyngeal swab from each participant. Prospective study participants could optionally give additional blood draws and questionnaires over an approximately 2-month period. Prospective study blood samples were shipped either frozen or at room temperature before DNA extraction.

Input material: PBMCs or T cells enriched from blood (not recorded which). This TCR came from a woman aged 45-59 years who had recovered from COVID-19. The rearrangement joined TRBV9 to TRBJ1-4, with a tentative D gene TRBD1 over 5 matching bases. The nucleotide sequence is given as TGTGCCAGCAGCTCAACACAAAGGGGCGCTATCAATGAAAAACTGTTTTTT. Translated, this is CASSSTQRGAINEKLFF. Supplemented by the reference TRBV9 and TRBJ1-4 proteins around the CDR3, the complete variable domain is DSGVTQTPKHLITATGQRVTLRCSPRSGDLSVYWYQQSLDQGLQFLIQYYNGEERAKGNILERFSAQQFPDLHSELNLSSLELGDSALYFCASSSTQRGAINEKLFFGSGTQLSVL.